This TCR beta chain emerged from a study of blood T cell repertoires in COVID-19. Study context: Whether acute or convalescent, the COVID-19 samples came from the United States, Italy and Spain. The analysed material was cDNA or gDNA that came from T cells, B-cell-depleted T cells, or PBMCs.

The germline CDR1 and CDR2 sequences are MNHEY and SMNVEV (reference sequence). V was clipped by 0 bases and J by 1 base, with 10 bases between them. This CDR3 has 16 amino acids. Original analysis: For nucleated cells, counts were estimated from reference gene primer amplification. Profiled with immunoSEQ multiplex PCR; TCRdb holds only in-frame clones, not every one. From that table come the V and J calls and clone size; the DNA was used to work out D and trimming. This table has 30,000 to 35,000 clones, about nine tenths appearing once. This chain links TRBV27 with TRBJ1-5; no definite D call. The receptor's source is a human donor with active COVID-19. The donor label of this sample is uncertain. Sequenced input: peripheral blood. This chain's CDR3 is CASSLSEGRSNQPQHF. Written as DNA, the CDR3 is TGTGCCAGCAGTTTATCGGAGGGAAGGAGCAATCAGCCCCAGCATTTT.